This TCR beta chain was identified during a study of graft-versus-host responses after intestinal transplantation. The CDR3 totals 13 residues. V was cut by 8 bases and J by 2 bases, with 13 bases left in between. Germline V gives CDR1 MNHEY, CDR2 SVGAGI. Comment on this clone: Its antigen is as yet unknown.

Produced via immunoSEQ multiplex PCR; TCRdb's table is partial and in-frame only. The table records under 140,000 clones, 85% to 95% of them present only once. J is TRBJ2-7 and V is TRBV6-5; D may correspond to TRBD1 or TRBD2 (5 bases each). The sequence came from a human donor who received an intestinal transplant. The sample here was unstimulated CD8+ T cells sorted from spleen or lymph node cells, taken before intestinal transplant. CDR3 bases: TGTGCCAGCCGACCCGGGACCACCTACGAGCAGTACTTC. This encodes CASRPGTTYEQYF.